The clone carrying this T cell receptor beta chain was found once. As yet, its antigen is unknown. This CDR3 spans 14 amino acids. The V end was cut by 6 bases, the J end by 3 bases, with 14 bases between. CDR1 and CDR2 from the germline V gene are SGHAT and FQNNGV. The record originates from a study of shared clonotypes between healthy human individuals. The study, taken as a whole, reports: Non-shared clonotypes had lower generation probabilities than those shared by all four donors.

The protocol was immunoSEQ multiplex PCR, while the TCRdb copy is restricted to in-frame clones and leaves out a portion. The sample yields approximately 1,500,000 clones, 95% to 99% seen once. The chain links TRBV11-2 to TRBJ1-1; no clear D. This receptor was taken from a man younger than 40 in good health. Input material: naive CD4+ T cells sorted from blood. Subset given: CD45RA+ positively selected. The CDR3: CASSDFPGDTEAFF. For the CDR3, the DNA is TGTGCCAGCAGTGATTTTCCGGGAGACACTGAAGCTTTCTTT. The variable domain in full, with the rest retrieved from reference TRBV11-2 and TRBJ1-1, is EAGVAQSPRYKIIEKRQSVAFWCNPISGHATLYWYQQILGQGPKLLIQFQNNGVVDDSQLPKDRFSAERLKGVDSTLKIQPAKLEDSAVYLCASSDFPGDTEAFFGQGTRLTVV.